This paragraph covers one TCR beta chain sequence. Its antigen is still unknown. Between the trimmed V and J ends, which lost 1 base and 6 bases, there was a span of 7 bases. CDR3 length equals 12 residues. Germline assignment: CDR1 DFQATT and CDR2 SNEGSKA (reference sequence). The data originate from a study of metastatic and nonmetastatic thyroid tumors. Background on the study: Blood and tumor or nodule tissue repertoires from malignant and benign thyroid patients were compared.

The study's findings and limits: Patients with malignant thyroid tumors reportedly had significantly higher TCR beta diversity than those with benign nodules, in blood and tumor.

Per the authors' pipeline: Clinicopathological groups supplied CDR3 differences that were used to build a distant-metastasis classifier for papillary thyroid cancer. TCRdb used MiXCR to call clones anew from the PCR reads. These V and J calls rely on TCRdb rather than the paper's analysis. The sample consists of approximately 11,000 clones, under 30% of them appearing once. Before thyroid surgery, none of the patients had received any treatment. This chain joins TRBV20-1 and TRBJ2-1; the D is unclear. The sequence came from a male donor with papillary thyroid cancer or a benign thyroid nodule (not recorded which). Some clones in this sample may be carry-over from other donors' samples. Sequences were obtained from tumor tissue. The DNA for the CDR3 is TGCAGTGCTAGAGGGACGAGCAATGAGCAGTTCTTC. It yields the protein CSARGTSNEQFF.